This note documents a single TCR beta chain sequence. The data derive from a study of blood T cell repertoires in COVID-19. Study overall: Samples of COVID-19 (acute and convalescent) were obtained from the United States, Italy and Spain. The analysed material was cDNA or gDNA that came from T cells, B-cell-depleted T cells, or PBMCs.

V dropped 11 bases and J dropped 0 bases, with 10 bases sitting between them. Germline CDR1 reads SNHLY; CDR2 reads FYNNEI. The CDR3 runs 13 residues. As handled by the study authors: Quantification of nucleated cells was approximated via reference gene primer amplification. Clones were sequenced by immunoSEQ multiplex PCR, and TCRdb holds only the in-frame ones, with some missing. V and J calls plus clone size are reproduced from that table; the DNA served to infer D and trimming. Of approximately 140,000 clones listed, 80% to 90% are singletons. The TCR comes from a woman aged 40 to 50 with acute or convalescent COVID-19. The chain combines TRBV2 with TRBJ1-4; weak D call: TRBD1 (6 bases). Material: peripheral blood. CDR3 in amino acids: CAGWTATNEKLFF. The CDR3 coding sequence is TGTGCCGGATGGACAGCAACTAATGAAAAACTGTTTTTT.